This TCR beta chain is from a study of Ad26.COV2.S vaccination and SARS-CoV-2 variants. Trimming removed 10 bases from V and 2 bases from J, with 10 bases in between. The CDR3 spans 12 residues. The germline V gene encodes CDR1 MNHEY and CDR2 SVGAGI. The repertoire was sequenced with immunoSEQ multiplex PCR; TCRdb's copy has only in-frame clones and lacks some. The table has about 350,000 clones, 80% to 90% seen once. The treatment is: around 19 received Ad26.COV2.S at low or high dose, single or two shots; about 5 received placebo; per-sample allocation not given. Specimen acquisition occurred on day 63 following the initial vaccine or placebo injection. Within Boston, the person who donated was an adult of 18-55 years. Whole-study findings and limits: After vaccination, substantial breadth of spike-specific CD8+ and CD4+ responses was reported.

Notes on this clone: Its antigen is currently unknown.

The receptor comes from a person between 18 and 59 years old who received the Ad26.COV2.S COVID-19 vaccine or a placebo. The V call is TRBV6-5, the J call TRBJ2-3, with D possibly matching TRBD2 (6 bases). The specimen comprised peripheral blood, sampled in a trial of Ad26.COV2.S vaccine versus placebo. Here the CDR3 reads CATGDHTDTQYF. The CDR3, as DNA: TGTGCCACGGGAGATCACACAGATACGCAGTATTTT.